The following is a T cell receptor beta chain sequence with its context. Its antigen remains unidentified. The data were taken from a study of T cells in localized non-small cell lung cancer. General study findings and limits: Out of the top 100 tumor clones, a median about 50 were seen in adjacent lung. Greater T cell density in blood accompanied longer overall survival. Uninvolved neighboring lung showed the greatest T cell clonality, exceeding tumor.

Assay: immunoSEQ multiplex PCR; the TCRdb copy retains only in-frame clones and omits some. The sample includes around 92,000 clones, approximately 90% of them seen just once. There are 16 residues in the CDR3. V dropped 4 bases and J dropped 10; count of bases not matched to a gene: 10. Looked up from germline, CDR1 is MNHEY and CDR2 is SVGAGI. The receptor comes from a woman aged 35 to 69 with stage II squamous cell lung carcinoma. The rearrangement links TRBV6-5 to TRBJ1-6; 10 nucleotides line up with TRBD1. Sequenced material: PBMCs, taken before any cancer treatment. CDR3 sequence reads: CASSSRTGGRPSPLHF. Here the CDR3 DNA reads TGTGCCAGCAGTTCTCGGACAGGGGGGCGACCCTCACCCCTCCACTTT.